This entry concerns a single T cell receptor (beta chain). Its specificity is unknown. Terminally differentiated effector memory CD45RA+ cells were excluded by CCR7 positive selection of CD45RO-negative cells. Germline values: CDR1 SEHNR, CDR2 FQNEAQ (reference sequence). Trimming pared 6 bases from V and 7 bases from J, leaving 10 bases between. The CDR3 spans 11 residues. The data were taken from a study of shared clonotypes between healthy human individuals. The data were produced by immunoSEQ multiplex PCR, yet TCRdb's version contains in-frame clones alone and is incomplete. The sample carries hundreds of thousands of clones, roughly 95% recorded once. Regarding the study as a whole: Genetic and exposure-history diversity was limited by the small donor number.

The sequence derives from a woman in her twenties or thirties in good health. Sequences were obtained from naive CD8+ T cells sorted from blood. The chain joins TRBV7-9 to TRBJ2-7, with a tentative D call TRBD2 (5 bases). CDR3 DNA sequence: TGTGCCAGCAGGGACTCTCGAGAGCAGTACTTC. It translates to CASRDSREQYF.